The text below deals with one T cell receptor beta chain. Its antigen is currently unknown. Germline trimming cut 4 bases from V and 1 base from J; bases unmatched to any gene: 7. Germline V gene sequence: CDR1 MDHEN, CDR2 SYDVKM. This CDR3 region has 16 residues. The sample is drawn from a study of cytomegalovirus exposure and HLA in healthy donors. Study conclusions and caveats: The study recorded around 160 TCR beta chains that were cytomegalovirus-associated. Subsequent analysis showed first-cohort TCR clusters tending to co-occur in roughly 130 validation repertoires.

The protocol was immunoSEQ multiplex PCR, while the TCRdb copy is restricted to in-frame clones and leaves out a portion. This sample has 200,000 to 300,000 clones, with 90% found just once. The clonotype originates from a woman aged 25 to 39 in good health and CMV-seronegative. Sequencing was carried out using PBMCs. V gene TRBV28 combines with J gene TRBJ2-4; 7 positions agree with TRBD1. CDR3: CASSSTGARAKNIQYF. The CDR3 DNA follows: TGTGCCAGCAGTTCCACAGGGGCTCGGGCCAAAAACATTCAGTACTTC. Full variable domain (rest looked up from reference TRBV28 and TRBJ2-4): DVKVTQSSRYLVKRTGEKVFLECVQDMDHENMFWYRQDPGLGLRLIYFSYDVKMKEKGDIPEGYSVSREKKERFSLILESASTNQTSMYLCASSSTGARAKNIQYFGAGTRLSVL.